The entry below describes one T cell receptor (beta chain). The antigen remains unidentified. The sample comes from a study of radiotherapy plus CTLA-4 blockade in lung cancer. Germline lookup yields CDR1 MNHNY and CDR2 SVGAGI (reference sequence). The CDR3 contains 15 residues. V lost 4 bases, J lost 4 bases, and 7 bases stayed unmatched. General study points: TCR clones originating in tumors grew in number in blood after radiotherapy plus ipilimumab.

The protocol was immunoSEQ multiplex PCR, while the TCRdb copy is restricted to in-frame clones and leaves out a portion. The sample has more than 30,000 clones, around four fifths seen once. The sequence derives from a human donor with non-small cell lung cancer that progressed on radiotherapy plus ipilimumab. The input for sequencing was peripheral blood, taken from a patient treated with radiotherapy plus ipilimumab. V and J are TRBV6-6 and TRBJ1-3; 7 bases are a match to TRBD1. CDR3 in amino acids: CASSSSGTAGNTIYF. The CDR3 DNA reads TGTGCCAGCAGTTCCTCCGGGACAGCCGGAAACACCATATATTTT.